This TCR beta chain was captured by sequencing in a study of CD8 T cells in Susac syndrome (dated by TCRdb to between 2018 and 2021). With regard to the full study: Of the Susac syndrome patients who were sequenced, six had clinically active disease and 8 or 9 were in clinical remission. At blood withdrawal, Susac syndrome patients were either therapy-naive, taking corticosteroids (in some cases with IVIg as well), or taking IVIg alone. Whether CD8+ T cell activation and differentiation in Susac syndrome was antigen driven was tested using repertoire sequencing. Summary of the overall study and its limitations: The CD4+ T cell repertoire of patients with Susac syndrome showed no detectable clonal expansion. The number of individuals in the TCR sequencing and HLA analysis was recognized as being relatively small.

RNA was extracted with the RNeasy kit and roughly 0.45 to 1 ug was reverse transcribed using random hexamers. The immunoSEQ multiplex PCR assay, which covers 54 Vbeta and 13 Jbeta segments, was used to amplify TCR beta CDR3 regions. To correct PCR amplification bias, a synthetic template baseline was used for both primer optimization and computational correction. The original methods were these. Only productive sequences were kept, with reads annotated to V, D and J genes according to IMGT and analyzed in immunoSEQ Analyzer. Clonality was computed as one minus Shannon entropy normalized by log2 of the number of productive unique sequences. For each patient and control, public and private clones were evaluated within the 100 most prevalent clones. Susac-specific clones were defined as absent from healthy and MS cohorts, over a thousand published viral clones and other ImmuneACCESS disease sequences. TCRdb ran its own pipeline on the public reads, namely fastp trimming at Q25 and MiXCR clone calling, and kept in-frame beta chains. Here each entry gathers all rows of one CDR3 protein and keeps the most common genes and DNA. These V and J calls derive from TCRdb rather than the authors' analysis. Counted in this sample were around 190,000 distinct CDR3 sequences; 85% to 95% of them appeared once. 0.1% to 0.12% of the sample rests with the top ten.

Peripheral blood CD8+ and CD4+ T cells from healthy donors, Susac syndrome patients and multiple sclerosis patients were profiled using high-throughput TCR beta sequencing. The Susac syndrome patients fulfilled recently defined diagnostic criteria for either definite or probable disease. Bulk CD8+ and CD4+ T cells were purified by magnetic negative isolation, while CD8+ TEMRA cells were enriched using FACS. Blood was collected in EDTA tubes and processed within 24 hours, with PBMCs isolated through density gradient centrifugation. PBMCs intended for TCR sequencing were cryopreserved in liquid nitrogen and were subsequently thawed in a 37 degrees C water bath. The sorted or isolated CD4+, CD8+ and CD8+ TEMRA cells reached a purity of at least 90%. Regarding this clonotype: The antigen this receptor binds is unknown. Nothing much larger sits one base from this clone, and base qualities are not available.

The sample taken for sequencing was CD4+ T cells from PBMCs. The clonotype comes from a human donor with Susac syndrome.

The CDR3 region reads CASIPPLRGRQETQYF. The DNA sequence is TGTGCCAGCATCCCCCCCCTTCGCGGGCGCCAAGAGACCCAGTACTTC. This chain is built from TRBV9 and TRBJ2-5; matching of 5 bases hints at TRBD2 as the D gene. V is pared back by 6 bases and J by 1 base, with 19 bases lying between the germline termini. CDR3 length: 16 amino acids, cysteine to phenylalanine. The sequence is cut down to CDR3 DNA, 48 bases in frame from base 1. The germline V gene provides CDR1 SGDLS and CDR2 YYNGEE.